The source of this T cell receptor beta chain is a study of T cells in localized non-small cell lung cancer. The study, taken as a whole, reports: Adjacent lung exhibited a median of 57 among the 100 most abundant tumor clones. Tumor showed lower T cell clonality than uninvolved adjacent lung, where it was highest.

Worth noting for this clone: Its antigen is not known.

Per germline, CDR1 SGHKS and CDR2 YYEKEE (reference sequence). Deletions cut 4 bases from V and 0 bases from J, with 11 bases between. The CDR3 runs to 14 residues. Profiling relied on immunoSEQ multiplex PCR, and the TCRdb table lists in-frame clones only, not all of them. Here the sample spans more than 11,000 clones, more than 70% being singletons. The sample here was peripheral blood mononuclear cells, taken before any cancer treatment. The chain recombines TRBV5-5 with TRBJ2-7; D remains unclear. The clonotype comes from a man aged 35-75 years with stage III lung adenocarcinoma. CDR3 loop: CASSPQLSSYEQYF. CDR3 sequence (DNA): TGTGCCAGCAGCCCTCAACTAAGCTCCTACGAGCAGTACTTC.